One T cell receptor beta chain is described in this entry. The data are from a study of blood T cell repertoires in COVID-19. The germline V gene encodes CDR1 LGHDT and CDR2 YNNKEL (reference sequence). With 1 base removed from V and 2 bases from J, the gap between germline ends came to 8 bases. The CDR3 consists of 14 residues. In the original workflow: Estimation of nucleated cell counts was performed using reference gene primer amplification. Clones were sequenced by immunoSEQ multiplex PCR, and TCRdb holds only the in-frame ones, with some missing. That table furnishes V, J and clone size, whereas the DNA furnished D and trimming. The data show some 250,000 clones, roughly 79% seen once.

The material sequenced was peripheral blood. The source of this sequence is a woman of 80 years or more with COVID-19, enrolled during active disease. The chain employs TRBV3-1 (or the pseudogene TRBV3-2) and TRBJ2-5, with D uncertain. In DNA form, the CDR3 reads TGTGCCAGCAGCCAAGTTGTACAGCAAGAGACCCAGTACTTC. Protein sequence: CASSQVVQQETQYF.